The present T cell receptor (beta chain) was sequenced within a study of CD8 T cells in ankylosing spondylitis. Whole-study findings and limits: A motif of under ten highly homologous TCR beta variants was seen as apparently characteristic of ankylosing spondylitis blood.

With respect to this clonotype: Its matching antigen is unknown.

TCRdb reanalysed the 5' RACE reads using MiXCR and keeps one entry per CDR3 protein. The data contain roughly 230,000 distinct CDR3 sequences, 18% of them singletons. CDR3 length: 14 residues. Germline-derived CDR1 and CDR2 are SQVTM and ANQGSEA. The V segment lost 4 bases and the J segment 1 base; nucleotides outside the gene matches: 6. The clonotype comes from a male donor with ankylosing spondylitis or in good health (not recorded which). Sample: blood, either unsorted or a sorted T cell fraction (not recorded which). V usage is TRBV29-1 and J usage is TRBJ2-5; TRBD1 aligns across 7 bases. CDR3 sequence: CSVVPRDSQETQYF. The CDR3 DNA reads as TGCAGCGTTGTCCCTCGGGACAGCCAAGAGACCCAGTACTTC.